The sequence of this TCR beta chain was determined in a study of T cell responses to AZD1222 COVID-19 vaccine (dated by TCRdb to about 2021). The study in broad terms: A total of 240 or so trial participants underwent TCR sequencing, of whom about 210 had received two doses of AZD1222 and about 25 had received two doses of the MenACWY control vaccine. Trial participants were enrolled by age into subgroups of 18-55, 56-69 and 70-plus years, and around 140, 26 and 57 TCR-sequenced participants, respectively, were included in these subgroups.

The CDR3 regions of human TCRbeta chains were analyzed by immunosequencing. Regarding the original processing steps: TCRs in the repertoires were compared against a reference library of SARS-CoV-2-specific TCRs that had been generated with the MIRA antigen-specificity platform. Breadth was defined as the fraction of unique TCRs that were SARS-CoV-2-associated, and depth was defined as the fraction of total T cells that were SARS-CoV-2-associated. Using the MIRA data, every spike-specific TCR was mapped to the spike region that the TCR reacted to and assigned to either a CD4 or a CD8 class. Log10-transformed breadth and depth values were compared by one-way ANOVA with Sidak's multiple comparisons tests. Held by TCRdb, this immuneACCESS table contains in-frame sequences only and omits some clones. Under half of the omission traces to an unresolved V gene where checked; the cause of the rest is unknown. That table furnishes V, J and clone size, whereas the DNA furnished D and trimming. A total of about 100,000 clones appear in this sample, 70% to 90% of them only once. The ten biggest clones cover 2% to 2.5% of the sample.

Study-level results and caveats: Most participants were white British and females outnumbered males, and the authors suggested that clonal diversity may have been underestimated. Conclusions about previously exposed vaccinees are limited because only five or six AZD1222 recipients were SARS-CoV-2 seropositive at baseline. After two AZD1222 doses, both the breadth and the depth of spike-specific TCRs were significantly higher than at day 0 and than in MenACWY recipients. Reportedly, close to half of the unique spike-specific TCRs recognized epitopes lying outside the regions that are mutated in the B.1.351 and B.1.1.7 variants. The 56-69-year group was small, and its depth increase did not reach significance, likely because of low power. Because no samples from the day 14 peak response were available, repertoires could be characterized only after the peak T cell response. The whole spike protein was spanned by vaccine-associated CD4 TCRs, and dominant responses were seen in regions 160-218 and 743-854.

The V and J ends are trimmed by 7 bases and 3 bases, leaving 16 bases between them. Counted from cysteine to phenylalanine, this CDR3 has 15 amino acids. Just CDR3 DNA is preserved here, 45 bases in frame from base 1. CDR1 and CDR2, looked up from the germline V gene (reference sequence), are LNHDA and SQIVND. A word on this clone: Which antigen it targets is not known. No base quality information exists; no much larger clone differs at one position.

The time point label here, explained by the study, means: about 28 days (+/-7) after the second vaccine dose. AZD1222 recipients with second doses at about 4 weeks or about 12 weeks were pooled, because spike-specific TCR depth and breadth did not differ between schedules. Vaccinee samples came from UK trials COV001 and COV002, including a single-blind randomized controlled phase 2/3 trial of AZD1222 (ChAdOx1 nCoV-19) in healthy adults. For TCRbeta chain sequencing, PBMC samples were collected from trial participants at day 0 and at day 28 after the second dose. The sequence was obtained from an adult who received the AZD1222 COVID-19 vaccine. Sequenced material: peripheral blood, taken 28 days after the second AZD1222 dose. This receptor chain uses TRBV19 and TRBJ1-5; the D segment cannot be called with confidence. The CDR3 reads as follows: CASTILTEINQPQHF. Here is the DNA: TGTGCCAGTACCATCTTGACCGAAATCAATCAGCCCCAGCATTTT.